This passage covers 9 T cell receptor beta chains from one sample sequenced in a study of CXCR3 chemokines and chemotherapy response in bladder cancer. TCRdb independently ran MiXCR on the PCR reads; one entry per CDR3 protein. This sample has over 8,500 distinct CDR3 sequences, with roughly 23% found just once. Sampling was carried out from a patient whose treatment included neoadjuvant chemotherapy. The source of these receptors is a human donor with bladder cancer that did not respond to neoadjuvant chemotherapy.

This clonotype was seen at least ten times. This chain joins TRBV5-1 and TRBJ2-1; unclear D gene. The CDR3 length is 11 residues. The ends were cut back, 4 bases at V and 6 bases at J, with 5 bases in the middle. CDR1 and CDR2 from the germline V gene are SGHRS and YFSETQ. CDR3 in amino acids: CASSQTNEQFF. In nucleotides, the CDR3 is TGCGCCAGCAGCCAAACCAATGAGCAGTTCTTC.

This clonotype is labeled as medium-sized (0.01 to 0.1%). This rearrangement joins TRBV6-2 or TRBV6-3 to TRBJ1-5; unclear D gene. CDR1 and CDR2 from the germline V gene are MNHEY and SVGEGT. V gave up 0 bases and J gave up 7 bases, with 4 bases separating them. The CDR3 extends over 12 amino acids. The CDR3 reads CASSYSGQPQHF. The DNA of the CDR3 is TGTGCCAGCAGTTACTCCGGACAGCCCCAGCATTTT.

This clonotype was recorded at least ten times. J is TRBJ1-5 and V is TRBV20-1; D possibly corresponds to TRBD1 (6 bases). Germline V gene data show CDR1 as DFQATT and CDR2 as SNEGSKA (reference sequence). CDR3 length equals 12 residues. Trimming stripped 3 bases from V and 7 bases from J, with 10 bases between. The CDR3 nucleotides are TGCAGTGCTAGGGGGGCGGGGCAGCCCCAGCATTTT. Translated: CSARGAGQPQHF.

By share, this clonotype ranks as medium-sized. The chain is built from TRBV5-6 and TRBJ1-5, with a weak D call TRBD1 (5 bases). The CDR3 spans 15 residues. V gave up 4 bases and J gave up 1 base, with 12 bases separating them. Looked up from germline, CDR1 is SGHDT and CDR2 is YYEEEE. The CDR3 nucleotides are TGTGCCAGCAGCCCGGGCTGGGGGAGCAATCAGCCCCAGCATTTT. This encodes CASSPGWGSNQPQHF.

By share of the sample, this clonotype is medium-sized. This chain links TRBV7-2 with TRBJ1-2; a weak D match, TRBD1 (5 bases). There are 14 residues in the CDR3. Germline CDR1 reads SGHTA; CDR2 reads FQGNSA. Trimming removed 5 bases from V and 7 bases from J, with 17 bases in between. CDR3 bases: TGTGCCAGCAGCCCCCCTCCGGGGGGGGGTGGCTACACCTTC. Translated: CASSPPPGGGGYTF.

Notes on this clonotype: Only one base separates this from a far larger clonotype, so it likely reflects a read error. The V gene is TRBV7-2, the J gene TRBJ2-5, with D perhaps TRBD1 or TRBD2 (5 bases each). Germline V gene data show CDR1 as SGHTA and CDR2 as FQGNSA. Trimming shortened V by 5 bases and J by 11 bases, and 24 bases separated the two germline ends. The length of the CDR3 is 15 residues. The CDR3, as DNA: TGTGCCAGCAGCCGGACGCCAGGGACCTACAATGAGCAGTACTTC. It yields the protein CASSRTPGTYNEQYF.

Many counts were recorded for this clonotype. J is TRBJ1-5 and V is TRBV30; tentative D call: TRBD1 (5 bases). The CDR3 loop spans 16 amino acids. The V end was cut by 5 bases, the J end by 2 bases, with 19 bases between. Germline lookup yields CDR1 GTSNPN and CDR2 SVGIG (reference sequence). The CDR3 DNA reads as TGTGCCTGGGGGGCCGGCCTGGGTGGGGGCAATCAGCCCCAGCATTTT. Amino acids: CAWGAGLGGGNQPQHF.

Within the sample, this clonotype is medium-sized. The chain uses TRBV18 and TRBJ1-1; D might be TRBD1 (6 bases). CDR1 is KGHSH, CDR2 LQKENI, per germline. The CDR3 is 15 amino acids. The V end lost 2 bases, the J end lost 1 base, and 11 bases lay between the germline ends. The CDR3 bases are TGTGCCAGCTCACCATACGGACAGCAGAACACTGAAGCTTTCTTT. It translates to CASSPYGQQNTEAFF.

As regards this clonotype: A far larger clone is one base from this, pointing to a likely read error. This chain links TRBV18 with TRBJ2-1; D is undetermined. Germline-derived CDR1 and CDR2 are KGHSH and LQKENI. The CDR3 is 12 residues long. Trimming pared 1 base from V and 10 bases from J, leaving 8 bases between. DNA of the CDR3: TGTGCCAGCTCACCACAGTCAAACGAGCAGTTCTTC. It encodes CASSPQSNEQFF.